This TCR beta chain was sequenced during a study of glioma-infiltrating T cells after dendritic cell vaccination. In the study overall: Dendritic cell vaccine was injected intradermally three times, biweekly.

This clone was recorded only once. Amplification used 60 V beta primers and 13 J beta primers. The assay was immunoSEQ multiplex PCR, and TCRdb's table has in-frame clones only and misses some. The sample carries 85,000 to 100,000 clones, 85% recorded once. This CDR3 region has 14 residues. The V and J ends lost 5 bases and 2 bases respectively, with 10 bases between them. Germline-derived CDR1 and CDR2 are MNHEY and SMNVEV (reference sequence). This sample's time point: after dendritic cell vaccination, including at tumor progression/relapse. Selection required adequate fresh-frozen tumor tissue plus more than two years' survival data. Isocitrate dehydrogenase mutation was absent in all glioblastoma patients.

The sequence derives from a human donor with glioblastoma. Specimen: blood, collected after dendritic cell vaccination. This chain joins TRBV27 and TRBJ1-5; D possibly corresponds to TRBD1 (6 bases). DNA of the CDR3: TGTGCCAGCAGTCCACAGGGTCGCAATCAGCCCCAGCATTTT. Its protein is CASSPQGRNQPQHF.